This TCR beta chain was recorded in a study of blood T cell repertoires in COVID-19. Across the study: In each case, the material was cDNA or gDNA derived from T cells, B-cell-depleted T cells, or PBMCs.

Germline V gene lookup returns CDR1 SGHAT and CDR2 FQNNGV. Trimming pared 1 base from V and 1 base from J, leaving 8 bases between. The length of the CDR3 is 14 residues. Libraries were prepared by immunoSEQ multiplex PCR; TCRdb keeps only in-frame clonotypes and omits some of them. This table holds roughly 72,000 clones, about 80% found once. This clone was recorded a few times. The sample holds other DNA sequences that translate to the same CDR3. The TCR originated in a man in his 70s who had recovered from COVID-19. The chain has TRBV11-2 and TRBJ2-7, with a possible D match to TRBD2 (6 bases). Sequenced input: peripheral blood. The CDR3 here is CASSLAGGSYEQYF. CDR3 DNA sequence: TGTGCCAGCAGCTTAGCTGGGGGGTCCTACGAGCAGTACTTC. Filled out from reference TRBV11-2 and TRBJ2-7, the complete variable domain reads EAGVAQSPRYKIIEKRQSVAFWCNPISGHATLYWYQQILGQGPKLLIQFQNNGVVDDSQLPKDRFSAERLKGVDSTLKIQPAKLEDSAVYLCASSLAGGSYEQYFGPGTRLTVT.